These 13 T cell receptor beta chains were sequenced from one sample in a study of T cells in Graves' hyperthyroidism and ophthalmopathy. From RNA transcripts, TCR beta CDR3 regions were amplified. An initial round of RT-PCR targeting the TCR CDR3 relied on the HTBI primer set. TCRdb reprocessed the multiplex PCR reads with MiXCR, giving one entry per CDR3 protein. Among about 290,000 distinct CDR3 sequences listed, about an eighth were seen once. Sequenced material: blood. The receptors originated from a woman aged 40-49 years with Graves' hyperthyroidism.

This clonotype was seen many times. The V call is TRBV25-1, the J call TRBJ1-1; possibly TRBD1 for D (6 bases). There are 14 residues in the CDR3. CDR1 and CDR2 from the germline V gene are MGHDK and SYGVNS. Deletions cut 2 bases from V and 6 bases from J, with 13 bases between. The CDR3 DNA is TGTGCCAGCAGTGAACGGGGGGCGCGGGCTGAAGCTTTCTTT. Translation gives CASSERGARAEAFF.

In its sample, this clonotype was seen many times. The gene calls are TRBV10-3 and TRBJ1-5; D not certain. Germline V gene lookup returns CDR1 ENHRY and CDR2 SYGVKD. Trimming took off 8 bases at V and 2 bases at J, with 10 bases between the two ends. The CDR3 totals 13 residues. The CDR3 sequence is CAIAAEGNQPQHF. The CDR3 DNA sequence: TGTGCCATCGCGGCAGAGGGCAATCAGCCCCAGCATTTT.

The table lists this clonotype with many counts. The genes are TRBV12-5 and TRBJ2-1, with D possibly matching TRBD2 (6 bases). Germline V gives CDR1 LGHNT, CDR2 FRNRAP. Trimming pared 6 bases from V and 6 bases from J, leaving 18 bases between. The CDR3 covers 15 residues. CDR3 nucleotide sequence: TGTGCTAGTGGAACCGGGACTGAGAGGCCCAATGAGCAGTTCTTC. Amino acids: CASGTGTERPNEQFF.

For this clonotype: This CDR3 is missing its conserved last phenylalanine or tryptophan, likely due to a read error. The chain is built from TRBV12-3 or TRBV12-4 and TRBJ1-1; perhaps TRBD1 as D (5 bases). The CDR3 covers 20 residues. Trimming removed 6 bases at V and 2 bases at J, with 31 bases between. The CDR3 nucleotides read TGTGCCAGCAGGCGCATGACTCGGGGGTTCATGGGCCCGATTAACACTGAAGCTTTCCTT. This translates into CASRRMTRGFMGPINTEAFL.

The gene calls are TRBV25-1 and TRBJ1-2, with unresolved D. The CDR3 runs to 14 residues. Germline loops: CDR1 MGHDK, CDR2 SYGVNS. The V end lost 3 bases, the J end lost 1 base, and 9 bases lay between the germline ends. The CDR3 here is CASSDKVFNYGYTF. CDR3 nucleotide sequence: TGTGCCAGCAGTGATAAAGTGTTTAACTATGGCTACACCTTC.

This clonotype occurred a few times. The rearrangement links TRBV14 to TRBJ2-1, with a possible D match to TRBD1 (5 bases). Trimming left V 3 bases short and J 9 bases short, with 6 bases between. The CDR3 has 11 amino acids. Germline values: CDR1 SGHDN, CDR2 FVKESK. The CDR3 region is CASSHQGEQFF. In DNA, the CDR3 is TGTGCCAGCAGCCACCAGGGTGAGCAGTTCTTC.

This clonotype has a handful of counts. The V gene is TRBV28, the J gene TRBJ1-6, with D possibly matching TRBD1 (6 bases). This CDR3 has 12 amino acids. Germline V gives CDR1 MDHEN, CDR2 SYDVKM. Trimming pared 4 bases from V and 10 bases from J, leaving 8 bases between. CDR3 region: CASSSGVSPLHF. The CDR3 bases are TGTGCCAGCAGTTCAGGGGTCTCACCCCTCCACTTT.

The table lists this clonotype with a few counts. The chain employs TRBV12-3 or TRBV12-4 and TRBJ1-6; 9 nucleotides line up with TRBD1. V was clipped by 4 bases and J by 10 bases; unmatched bases: 2. The length of the CDR3 is 13 residues. This chain's CDR3 is CASSWTGDSPLHF. In nucleotides, the CDR3 is TGTGCCAGCAGTTGGACAGGGGACTCACCCCTCCACTTT.

This clonotype was picked up many times. The chain employs TRBV28 and TRBJ2-7; tentative D call: TRBD2 (7 bases). The CDR3 length is 13 residues. CDR1 is MDHEN and CDR2 is SYDVKM in the germline V gene. The V end lost 6 bases, the J end lost 3 bases, and 12 bases lay between the germline ends. The CDR3 bases are TGTGCCAGCAGGGGGGGGGGCAACTACGAGCAGTACTTC. It yields the protein CASRGGGNYEQYF.

This clonotype was recorded many times. The gene calls are TRBV12-3 or TRBV12-4 and TRBJ1-1, with TRBD1 matching 11 bases. J was trimmed by 2 bases and V by 2 bases; bases with no gene match: 7. CDR3 length: 17 residues. CDR3 DNA sequence: TGTGCCAGCAGTTTACTCGGACAGGGGGCAAGCAACACTGAAGCTTTCTTT. Translating it yields CASSLLGQGASNTEAFF.

This clonotype has ten or more counts. V is TRBV2 and J is TRBJ2-1; 9 bases agree with TRBD2. The CDR3 runs to 15 residues. V gave up 6 bases and J gave up 1 base; unmatched junction bases: 4. The germline gives CDR1 SNHLY, CDR2 FYNNEI. CDR3 sequence: CASRRLADSYNEQFF. The CDR3 coding sequence is TGTGCCAGCAGGCGACTAGCGGATTCCTACAATGAGCAGTTCTTC.

Points on this clonotype: The junction departs from the called germline gene at one end, perhaps through a read error. The rearrangement links TRBV19 to TRBJ1-1; perhaps TRBD1 as D (5 bases). Germline assignment: CDR1 LNHDA and CDR2 SQIVND (reference sequence). This CDR3 is built from 15 residues. The CDR3 here is CASSIAQDLNTEALF. Written as DNA, the CDR3 is TGTGCCAGTAGTATAGCACAGGATTTGAACACTGAAGCTCTCTTT. Drawing the rest from reference TRBV19 and TRBJ1-1, the complete variable domain is DGGITQSPKYLFRKEGQNVTLSCEQNLNHDAMYWYRQDPGQGLRLIYYSQIVNDFQKGDIAEGYSVSREKKESFPLTVTSAQKNPTAFYLCASSIAQDLNTEALFGQGTRLTVV.

The chain carries TRBV5-1 and TRBJ2-4; perhaps D is TRBD1 or TRBD2 (6 bases each). There are 18 residues in the CDR3. Trimming pared 0 bases from V and 0 bases from J, leaving 16 bases between. Germline V gene sequence: CDR1 SGHRS, CDR2 YFSETQ. This CDR3 reads CASSLEGIGGLAKNIQYF. The CDR3 DNA reads as TGCGCCAGCAGCTTGGAAGGTATAGGGGGACTAGCCAAAAACATTCAGTACTTC.